Given below is one T cell receptor beta chain in context. The antigen is unknown. The CDR3 is 14 amino acids. Germline V CDR1 and CDR2: WNHNN, SYGVQD (reference sequence). V lost 5 bases, J lost 6 bases, and 3 bases stayed unmatched. Healthy donors had no documented immune events, such as infections, while sampled. The protocol was immunoSEQ multiplex PCR, while the TCRdb copy is restricted to in-frame clones and leaves out a portion. Of approximately 130,000 clones listed, approximately 80% are singletons. The data were taken from a study of identifying expanded T cells in peripheral blood. General study findings and limits: Clone count variance between roughly 2-week samples rose with total template count.

What was sequenced was blood. This chain joins TRBV10-1 and TRBJ2-7, with 14 bases fitting TRBD2. This TCR was sampled from a person aged 18 to 75 in good health. The CDR3: CASSKTSGGVEQYF. The CDR3 nucleotides read TGCGCCAGCAGTAAGACTAGCGGGGGGGTCGAGCAGTACTTC.